One TCR beta chain is described in this entry. Trimming removed 4 bases at V and 3 bases at J, with 15 bases between. The CDR3 has 15 residues. Germline V CDR1 and CDR2: MGHRA, YSYEKL. Every bit of the isolated RNA underwent reverse transcription, so sequencing read expressed TCRB transcripts. The table came from immunoSEQ multiplex PCR; TCRdb's copy has only in-frame clones and leaves some out. The sample carries about 450,000 clones, roughly 10% recorded once. The source of the sample is a study of beta chain features in type 1 diabetes. The source of this sequence is a woman aged 18-29 years in good health. Material: naive CD4+ T cells from blood. The V gene is TRBV4-1, the J gene TRBJ2-5, with a tentative D call TRBD1 (6 bases). CDR3 loop: CASSLSRTAKETQYF. Written as DNA, the CDR3 is TGCGCCAGCAGCCTCTCTCGGACAGCAAAAGAGACCCAGTACTTC.